The rows below give T cell receptor beta chains drawn from one sample of a study of T cell repertoires in cytomegalovirus infection. TCRdb called the reads again in MiXCR, with one record for every CDR3 protein. The data hold some 600,000 distinct CDR3 sequences, with 20% to 25% observed a single time. Input material: CD8+ T cells from PBMCs. Every receptor here comes from a human donor in good health (CMV status not recorded). Some clones in this sample may be carry-over from other donors' samples. The CDR3 runs from the conserved cysteine through the conserved F or W. D genes are given only for firm matches. The size of a clone is reported for some rows only, either as once, few or many, or as a class for expanded clones.

V gene	J gene	clone size	D gene	CDR3 DNA	CDR3 protein
TRBV7-2	TRBJ1-5	many	TRBD1	TGTGCCGTCGGGGGGACAGGGGGCTTTCAGCCCCAGCATTTT	CAVGGTGGFQPQHF
TRBV11-2	TRBJ2-2	few	.	TGTGCCAGCTTCGGCACCGGGGAGCTGTTTTTT	CASFGTGELFF
TRBV28	TRBJ2-3	many	TRBD1	TGTGCCAGCAGTTTTCTACAGGGGACAGATACGCAGTATTTT	CASSFLQGTDTQYF
TRBV23-1	TRBJ1-5	.	TRBD1	TGCGCCAGCAGTCACCCGGGACAGCCGATGAAGAATCAGCCCCAGCATTTT	CASSHPGQPMKNQPQHF
TRBV20-1	TRBJ2-7	few	.	TGCAGTGCTAAGAACAGGGATTCATACGAGCAGTACTTC	CSAKNRDSYEQYF
TRBV3-1	TRBJ2-1	few	.	TGTGCCAGCAGCGAAGACCCAGGGAGGAACAATGAGCAGTTCTTC	CASSEDPGRNNEQFF
TRBV18	TRBJ2-7	.	TRBD2	TGTGCCGGCTCACCCGAGGCGGGGGCCTACGAGCAGTACTTC	CAGSPEAGAYEQYF
TRBV4-1	TRBJ2-3	.	.	TGCGCCAGCAGCCAAGGTATGAGTCCAGGCAGCACAGATACGCAGTATTTT	CASSQGMSPGSTDTQYF
TRBV7-8	TRBJ2-5	.	.	TGTGCCAGCAGCTTATTTTGTCTCGGGATTGCGGAGGAGACCCAGTACTTC	CASSLFCLGIAEETQYF
TRBV13	TRBJ2-1	.	TRBD2	TGTGCCAGCAGCCCTGACCAGCGGGGACCTAACAATGAGCAGTTCTTC	CASSPDQRGPNNEQFF
TRBV7-6	TRBJ2-1	many	TRBD2	TGTGCCAGCAGCTTAGATGGGGGGGGGTACAATGAGCAGTTCTTC	CASSLDGGGYNEQFF
TRBV10-3	TRBJ2-1	.	TRBD2	TGTGCCATCAGTGAGTTAGCGGGCGGGAGCTCCTACAATGAGCAGTTCTTC	CAISELAGGSSYNEQFF
TRBV2	TRBJ2-1	.	TRBD2	TGTGCCAGCATGGGGGGGGGGTACAATGAGCAGTTCTTC	CASMGGGYNEQFF
TRBV20-1	TRBJ1-1	few	.	TGCAGTGCCTTCGGAAGGGGAGACACTGAAGCTTTCTTT	CSAFGRGDTEAFF